The TCR beta chain under discussion was sequenced for a study of blood T cell repertoires in COVID-19 (dated by TCRdb to about 2020). In terms of the full investigation: Collaborator samples came from the United States, Italy and Spain and covered acute and convalescent phases of COVID-19. The material from the prospective study consisted of cDNA or gDNA derived from T cells, B-cell-depleted T cells, or PBMCs. The dataset comprised deeply sampled blood TCRbeta repertoires from subjects exposed to, actively infected with, or recovered from COVID-19. A freely available public database, intended as a resource for researchers studying the immune response to SARS-CoV-2, is where the repertoires were released. The samples were drawn from two sources: the first 160 participants of the ongoing ImmuneRACE study, and 1,000 to 1,500 subjects contributed by 6 global collaborators. A de-identified subject ID, COVID-19 status, age in years and sex were almost always included in the sample metadata. Where available, HLA class I and class II types were obtained from metadata supplied by the sample provider rather than from assay-based typing. Points the paper makes about the study in general: How much clinical and demographic metadata was included differed by source and by participant, and the metadata was provided uncurated.

Each collaborating institution followed its own protocols to collect whole blood in K2EDTA tubes. Collaborator samples were shipped for TCRbeta analysis as frozen whole blood, isolated PBMCs, or DNA extracted from either sample type. V gives up 0 bases and J gives up 6 bases, and the segment between their germline ends measures 11 bases. Inclusive of the bounding cysteine and phenylalanine, the CDR3 is 13 residues long. The read is trimmed to its CDR3 DNA, 39 bases read in frame from base 1. As encoded in the germline V gene (reference sequence), CDR1 is GTSNPN while CDR2 is SVGIG. This clone was seen once. Its antigen is currently not known. No base quality values were provided; no much bigger clone lies one nucleotide off. The immunoSEQ Assay, a bias-controlled multiplex PCR, was used to amplify TCRbeta CDR3 regions from genomic DNA. As for the authors' bioinformatics: The number of nucleated cells in each sample was estimated by amplification of reference gene primers within the assay. Sequence reads were collapsed and filtered to measure the absolute abundance of every unique TCRbeta CDR3 rearrangement. Productive Simpson clonality was computed per sample as the square root of Simpson's diversity index over productive rearrangements. The table was pulled from immuneACCESS by TCRdb, which kept in-frame rearrangements only. Such tables lose some clones; where checked, under half of the loss comes from unresolved V genes, and the rest has no known cause. The V and J calls and the clone size are those of that table, but D and trimming were determined from the DNA. The sample yields under 350,000 clones; approximately 85% were counted once. Clones ranked in the top ten supply approximately 10% of the sample.

The chain couples TRBV30 to TRBJ1-2; no D gene can be assigned with confidence. Sequenced: peripheral blood. This clonotype was obtained from a woman aged 70-85 years with acute or convalescent COVID-19. The DNA reads as follows: TGTGCCTGGAGTGTACCGGGAACTAATGGCTACACCTTC. The encoded protein is CAWSVPGTNGYTF.